The entry below gives a single T cell receptor beta chain sequence along with its context. No antigen is known for it. After removal of 7 bases from V and 4 bases from J, the junction contained 7 bases not matched to a gene. The CDR3 has 17 residues. CDR1 SNHLY and CDR2 FYNNEI come from the germline V gene. This sample was included in a study of cytomegalovirus exposure and HLA in healthy donors. Study outcomes and limitations: Generally TCR sequences proved uncommon, though certain public TCRs appeared in numerous donors.

The PCR ran on 60 Vbeta and 13 Jbeta primers. Profiling relied on immunoSEQ multiplex PCR, and the TCRdb table lists in-frame clones only, not all of them. The sample includes 100,000 to 150,000 clones, about 77% of them seen just once. The sequenced sample was PBMCs. J is TRBJ2-2 and V is TRBV2; 15 nucleotides align to TRBD2. This receptor was taken from a woman between 40 and 55 years old in good health and CMV-seronegative. The CDR3 spells CASTSGLAGGRTGELFF. The CDR3 DNA is TGTGCCAGCACCTCGGGACTAGCGGGGGGACGCACCGGGGAGCTGTTTTTT.